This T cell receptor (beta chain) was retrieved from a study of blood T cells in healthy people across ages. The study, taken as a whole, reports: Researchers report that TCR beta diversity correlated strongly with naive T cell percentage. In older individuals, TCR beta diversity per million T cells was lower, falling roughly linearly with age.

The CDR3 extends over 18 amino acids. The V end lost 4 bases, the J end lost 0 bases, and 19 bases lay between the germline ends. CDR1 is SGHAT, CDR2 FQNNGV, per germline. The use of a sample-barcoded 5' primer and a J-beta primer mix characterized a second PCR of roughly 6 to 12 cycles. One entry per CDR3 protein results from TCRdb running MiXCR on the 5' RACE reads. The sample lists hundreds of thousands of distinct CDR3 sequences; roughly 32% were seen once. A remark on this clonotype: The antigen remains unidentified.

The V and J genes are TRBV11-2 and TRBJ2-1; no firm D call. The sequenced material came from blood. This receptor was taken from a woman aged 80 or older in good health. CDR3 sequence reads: CASSSELSGHSSYNEQFF. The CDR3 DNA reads TGTGCCAGCAGCTCAGAGTTATCAGGTCACAGCTCCTACAATGAGCAGTTCTTC.